Listed below are T cell receptor beta chains from one sample, sequenced in a study of response to subunit inactivated influenza vaccine. MiXCR, applied by TCRdb to the RT-PCR reads, yields one record per CDR3 protein. The data hold around 520,000 distinct CDR3 sequences, with roughly 27% observed a single time. The sample was CD4+ T cells sorted from PBMCs, taken around 5 days after vaccination. The receptor source for this set is a man aged 45-65 years who received an inactivated influenza vaccine. Both conserved end residues are part of each CDR3. Where a row states a size, it is once, few, many or the class of an expanded clone; other rows omit it.

v_call: TRBV6-5
clone_size: many
cdr3_aa: CASSYSVTSRGLPYEQYF

v_call: TRBV20-1
clone_size: .
cdr3_aa: CSASLGQGTDTQYF

v_call: TRBV12-3/TRBV12-4
clone_size: many
cdr3_aa: CASSFGGLETQYF

v_call: TRBV5-1
clone_size: few
cdr3_aa: CASSLGSSSGKETQYF

v_call: TRBV28
clone_size: few
cdr3_aa: CASSLFTGREYF

v_call: TRBV24-1
clone_size: .
cdr3_aa: CATSDWGRARNEQFF

v_call: TRBV2
clone_size: .
cdr3_aa: CASSEFLRGETQYF

v_call: TRBV29-1
clone_size: few
cdr3_aa: CSVGKDPGANVLTF

v_call: TRBV15
clone_size: few
cdr3_aa: CATSRVGTELGYTF

v_call: TRBV5-1
clone_size: few
cdr3_aa: CASSAGQGAGEAFF

v_call: TRBV7-9
clone_size: .
cdr3_aa: CASSLSVRGNTEAFF

v_call: TRBV7-2
clone_size: .
cdr3_aa: CASSWTGTGTYEQYF

v_call: TRBV4-2
clone_size: few
cdr3_aa: CASSQIDSSTDTQYF

v_call: TRBV12-3/TRBV12-4
clone_size: few
cdr3_aa: CASSSSGTSGSTDTQYF

v_call: TRBV3-1
clone_size: .
cdr3_aa: CASSQDGQGIDTQYF

v_call: TRBV29-1
clone_size: .
cdr3_aa: CSVAVAGGLHEQYF

v_call: TRBV7-8
clone_size: few
cdr3_aa: CASSLVRRGLVANEQFF

v_call: TRBV15
clone_size: .
cdr3_aa: CATSRGQGAGTDTQYF

v_call: TRBV4-1
clone_size: many
cdr3_aa: CASSLDSNSGNTIYF

v_call: TRBV20-1
clone_size: few
cdr3_aa: CSARFPQGAGTEAFF

v_call: TRBV5-1
clone_size: few
cdr3_aa: CASSLIAGATGELFF

v_call: TRBV29-1
clone_size: .
cdr3_aa: CSVVGTGVYEQYF

v_call: TRBV13
clone_size: .
cdr3_aa: CASSLVGEVRKQYF

v_call: TRBV11-2
clone_size: few
cdr3_aa: CASSLEASGGALTRTYEQYF

v_call: TRBV7-8
clone_size: .
cdr3_aa: CASSADRGVYEQYF

v_call: TRBV6-1
clone_size: .
cdr3_aa: CASRRAQGITTGANVLTF

v_call: TRBV3-1
clone_size: many
cdr3_aa: CASSQLGNEQFF

v_call: TRBV7-3
clone_size: .
cdr3_aa: CASSSGPAGEQFF

v_call: TRBV4-1
clone_size: few
cdr3_aa: CASSQPDREGETQYF

v_call: TRBV5-1
clone_size: few
cdr3_aa: CASAGGAGIVDTQYF

v_call: TRBV20-1
clone_size: .
cdr3_aa: CSARDLRGRTYEQYF

v_call: TRBV27
clone_size: few
cdr3_aa: CASSFGGVVNEQFF